A single sample gave rise to the 5 T cell receptor beta chains below, sequenced in a study of T cell changes during pregnancy in multiple sclerosis. Only in-frame clones appear in the TCRdb table, and some are missing; sequencing was by immunoSEQ multiplex PCR. The sample lists roughly 26,000 clones, 80% to 90% occurring once. Material: CD8+ T cells from peripheral blood mononuclear cells, obtained in the second trimester of pregnancy. The receptors originated from a female donor with multiple sclerosis, enrolled in a pregnancy study.

V gene TRBV29-1 combines with J gene TRBJ2-1, with TRBD2 matching 7 bases. The V segment lost 0 bases and the J segment 4 bases; nucleotides outside the gene matches: 6. Germline V gene data show CDR1 as SQVTM and CDR2 as ANQGSEA. The CDR3 consists of 15 residues. The CDR3 here is CSVEDREGIYNEQFF. The CDR3 nucleotides read TGCAGCGTTGAAGATAGGGAGGGAATTTACAATGAGCAGTTCTTC.

The V gene is TRBV29-1, the J gene TRBJ2-1, with 15 bases fitting TRBD2. CDR3 length: 15 amino acids. V shed 6 bases and J 8 bases; nucleotides not matched to a gene: 8. Looked up from germline, CDR1 is SQVTM and CDR2 is ANQGSEA. The CDR3 sequence is CSVSGTSGRSDEQFF. DNA of the CDR3: TGCAGCGTAAGCGGGACTAGCGGGAGGTCTGATGAGCAGTTCTTC.

DNA of the CDR3: TGTGCCAGCCAAACAGGGTTAGATACGCAGTATTTT. This encodes CASQTGLDTQYF. The chain carries TRBV27 and TRBJ2-3; weak D call: TRBD1 (6 bases). The CDR3 has 12 amino acids. V was clipped by 8 bases and J by 5 bases, with 11 bases between them. Germline V gives CDR1 MNHEY, CDR2 SMNVEV (reference sequence).

This clone is labeled as medium-sized. The rearrangement uses TRBV6-6 and TRBJ2-5, with a possible D match to TRBD2 (6 bases). Trimming stripped 3 bases from V and 0 bases from J, with 8 bases between. CDR1 and CDR2 (germline): MNHNY, SVGAGI (reference sequence). The CDR3 has 14 amino acids. The CDR3 protein is CASSYTGDQETQYF. The CDR3 nucleotides are TGTGCCAGCAGTTATACGGGGGACCAAGAGACCCAGTACTTC.

The gene calls are TRBV7-6 and TRBJ2-7, with 10 bases that match TRBD1. V shed 4 bases, J shed 0 bases, and the junction held 3 bases outside the gene matches. The CDR3 sequence is 15 residues long. Looked up from germline, CDR1 is SGHVS and CDR2 is FNYEAQ. The DNA for the CDR3 is TGTGCCAGCAGCTCCCGGACAGGGGGCTCCTACGAGCAGTACTTC. It encodes CASSSRTGGSYEQYF.